The 6 T cell receptor beta chains listed next were all sequenced from one sample in a study of human T cells and chemical hapten exposure. Indicated time point: pre-sensitization, week 0. Treatment: therapeutic diphenylcyclopropenone sensitization with weekly scalp DPC. TCRdb used MiXCR to reprocess the RACE reads, holding one entry per CDR3 protein. The profile shows some 400,000 distinct CDR3 sequences, 5.1% of them singletons. The input for sequencing was whole blood, taken in connection with sensitization to the hapten diphenylcyclopropenone (DPC). The receptors come from a woman in her forties or fifties with alopecia areata. Some clones in this sample may be carry-over from other donors' samples.

A few counts support this clonotype. The chain joins TRBV5-5 to TRBJ1-1, with D maybe TRBD1 (5 bases). V dropped 0 bases and J dropped 6 bases, with 9 bases sitting between them. CDR3 length: 13 amino acids. Per the germline V gene, CDR1 is SGHKS and CDR2 is YYEKEE (reference sequence). The CDR3 sequence is CASSLAPGPEAFF. CDR3 DNA sequence: TGTGCCAGCAGCTTGGCCCCGGGGCCTGAAGCTTTCTTT.

This clonotype has a count of ten or more. This chain uses TRBV9 with TRBJ1-5; 9 nucleotides agree with TRBD1. The CDR3 sequence is 16 residues long. The trim removed 3 bases at V and 6 bases at J, leaving 10 bases unmatched. In germline, CDR1 is SGDLS, CDR2 YYNGEE. This CDR3 reads CASSGPRGQGSQPQHF. In nucleotides, the CDR3 is TGTGCCAGCAGCGGGCCTAGGGGACAGGGATCTCAGCCCCAGCATTTT.

The V gene is TRBV6-2 or TRBV6-3, the J gene TRBJ2-5; 11 bases align to TRBD1. There are 15 residues in the CDR3. CDR1 and CDR2 (germline): MNHEY, SVGEGT. The V segment lost 6 bases and the J segment 5 bases; nucleotides outside the gene matches: 8. For the CDR3, the DNA is TGTGCCAGCAGCAAGAGGACAGGGGGCTTGGAGACCCAGTACTTC. The encoded protein is CASSKRTGGLETQYF.

This chain uses TRBV11-2 with TRBJ1-5; possible D gene TRBD1, 6 bases. Germline loops: CDR1 SGHAT, CDR2 FQNNGV. V was pared by 3 bases and J by 5 bases, with 11 bases between. This CDR3 spans 14 amino acids. This CDR3 reads CASSFTGRDQPQHF. The CDR3 bases are TGTGCCAGCAGCTTCACAGGGAGAGATCAGCCCCAGCATTTT.

This clonotype was seen more than once but under ten times. V usage is TRBV11-1 and J usage is TRBJ2-5, with 8 positions matching TRBD1. The CDR3 runs to 16 residues. Germline trimming cut 5 bases from V and 0 bases from J; bases unmatched to any gene: 8. Germline V gene sequence: CDR1 SGHAT, CDR2 FQDESV (reference sequence). The CDR3 here is CASSTRTGRYQETQYF. In DNA, the CDR3 is TGTGCCAGCAGCACCCGGACAGGGAGGTACCAAGAGACCCAGTACTTC.

The chain's CDR3 is CSARQADEQYF. DNA of the CDR3: TGCAGCGCCCGACAGGCAGACGAGCAGTACTTC. V is TRBV29-1 and J is TRBJ2-7, with D maybe TRBD1 (6 bases). The V gene lost 7 bases and the J gene lost 5 bases, with 12 bases spanning the gap. Germline V gene lookup returns CDR1 SQVTM and CDR2 ANQGSEA. The CDR3 totals 11 residues.